Below, 9 T cell receptor beta chains from the same sample are listed, as sequenced in a study of cytotoxic CD8 clonotypes in ibrutinib-treated CLL. TCRdb keeps only in-frame clones here, not all; method: immunoSEQ multiplex PCR. The sample has tens of thousands of clones, 90% seen once. Specimen: PBMCs, collected after 12 months of ibrutinib treatment. All receptors derive from a human donor with chronic lymphocytic leukemia.

V usage is TRBV7-7 and J usage is TRBJ2-5; tentative D call: TRBD2 (5 bases). CDR3 length: 15 residues. CDR1 is SSHAT and CDR2 is FNYEAQ in the germline V gene (reference sequence). Trimming removed 4 bases at V and 3 bases at J, with 15 bases between. DNA of the CDR3: TGTGCCAGCAGCTCGACCGGGAATATCAAAGAGACCCAGTACTTC. Its protein is CASSSTGNIKETQYF. The full variable domain, rest sourced from reference TRBV7-7 and TRBJ2-5, is GAGVSQSPRYKVTKRGQDVTLRCDPISSHATLYWYQQALGQGPEFLTYFNYEAQPDKSGLPSDRFSAERPEGSISTLTIQRTEQRDSAMYRCASSSTGNIKETQYFGPGTRLLVL.

This chain links TRBV9 with TRBJ2-3, with TRBD2 identical over 9 bases. Germline CDR1 reads SGDLS; CDR2 reads YYNGEE. The CDR3 consists of 15 residues. The trim removed 5 bases at V and 4 bases at J, leaving 8 bases unmatched. The CDR3 sequence is CASSPTSGWADTQYF. The CDR3 DNA follows: TGTGCCAGCAGTCCCACTAGCGGGTGGGCAGATACGCAGTATTTT.

The chain couples TRBV19 to TRBJ2-5, with 9 bases matching TRBD1. J gave up 5 bases and V 5 bases, and 12 bases lay outside the gene matches. Per germline, CDR1 LNHDA and CDR2 SQIVND (reference sequence). This CDR3 is 16 amino acids long. CDR3 region: CASSPPGTGTGETQYF. CDR3 sequence (DNA): TGTGCCAGTAGTCCCCCCGGGACAGGGACTGGGGAGACCCAGTACTTC.

The sample holds one count of this clone. The chain carries TRBV4-1 and TRBJ1-1; 7 bases fit TRBD1. There are 14 residues in the CDR3. Trimming at V came to 0 bases and at J to 7 bases, leaving 5 bases not matched to a gene. Germline CDR1 is MGHRA and CDR2 is YSYEKL. The CDR3 spells CASSQDGRGREAFF. The CDR3 DNA is TGCGCCAGCAGCCAAGATGGGAGGGGGCGTGAAGCTTTCTTT.

The chain employs TRBV6-1 and TRBJ1-3, with a possible D match to TRBD1 (5 bases). The germline V gene encodes CDR1 MNHNS and CDR2 SASEGT. Trimming pared 5 bases from V and 3 bases from J, leaving 14 bases between. CDR3 length: 15 residues. CDR3 in DNA: TGTGCCAGCAGTCCCCAGGGAGGGGTTGGAAACACCATATATTTT. Amino acids: CASSPQGGVGNTIYF.

The V call is TRBV28, the J call TRBJ1-1; 7 bases map to TRBD1. The CDR3 sequence is 13 residues long. V was pared by 6 bases and J by 10 bases, with 11 bases of the junction left unmatched. Germline V CDR1 and CDR2: MDHEN, SYDVKM. The chain's CDR3 is CASRPGGTEAAFF. The CDR3 DNA reads as TGTGCCAGCAGACCCGGGGGGACAGAGGCAGCTTTCTTT.

The rearrangement links TRBV6-1 to TRBJ1-2; D unclear. The CDR3 sequence is 14 residues long. CDR1 and CDR2 (germline): MNHNS, SASEGT. V lost 0 bases and J lost 3, with 8 bases in between. The CDR3 coding sequence is TGTGCCAGCAGTGAAGCGCGGGCAGACTATGGCTACACCTTC. Its translation is CASSEARADYGYTF.

This rearrangement joins TRBV11-2 to TRBJ1-4, with a weak D call TRBD1 (5 bases). The CDR3 spans 15 residues. The germline CDR1 and CDR2 sequences are SGHAT and FQNNGV. V lost 2 bases and J lost 10, with 17 bases in between. The CDR3 DNA reads as TGTGCCAGCAGCTTAAATATTCAGGGAGGCGGAAAACTGTTTTTT. Translating it yields CASSLNIQGGGKLFF.

This chain joins TRBV4-3 and TRBJ1-2; no definite D call. Germline assignment: CDR1 LGHNA and CDR2 YSLEER. The CDR3 has 14 amino acids. The V gene lost 1 base and the J gene lost 8 bases, with 14 bases spanning the gap. CDR3 DNA sequence: TGCGCCAGCAGCCAAGTCTCCAGGCGCGGGGGCTACACCTTC. Translated, it gives CASSQVSRRGGYTF.